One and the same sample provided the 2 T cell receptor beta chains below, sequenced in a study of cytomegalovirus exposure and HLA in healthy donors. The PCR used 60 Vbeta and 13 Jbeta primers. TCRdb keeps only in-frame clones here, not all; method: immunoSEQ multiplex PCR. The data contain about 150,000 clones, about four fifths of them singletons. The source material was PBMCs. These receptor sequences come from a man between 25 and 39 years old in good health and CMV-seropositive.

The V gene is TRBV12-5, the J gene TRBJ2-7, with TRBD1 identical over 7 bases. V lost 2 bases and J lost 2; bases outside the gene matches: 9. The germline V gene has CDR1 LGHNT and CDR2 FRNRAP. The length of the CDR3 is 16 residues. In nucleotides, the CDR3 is TGTGCTAGTGGTTTGTACTCCTTTGACAGGGCCTACGAGCAGTACTTC. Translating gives CASGLYSFDRAYEQYF.

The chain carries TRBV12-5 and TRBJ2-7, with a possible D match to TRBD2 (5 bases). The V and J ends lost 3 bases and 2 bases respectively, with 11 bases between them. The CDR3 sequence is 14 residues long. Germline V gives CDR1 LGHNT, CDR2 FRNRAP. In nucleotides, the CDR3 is TGTGCTAGTGGTTTAATGGAAGCGGCCTACGAGCAGTACTTC. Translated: CASGLMEAAYEQYF.